The 18 T cell receptor beta chains below come from one sample, sequenced in a study of cytomegalovirus exposure and HLA in healthy donors. Produced via immunoSEQ multiplex PCR; TCRdb's table is partial and in-frame only. The sample shows roughly 90,000 clones, under 95% of them seen only once. Sequenced sample: PBMCs. The source of these receptors is a woman between 25 and 40 years old in good health and CMV-seropositive.

The chain couples TRBV7-9 to TRBJ2-3; 10 bases are a match to TRBD1. V dropped 1 base and J dropped 1; count of bases not matched to a gene: 2. There are 16 residues in the CDR3. Germline V gene lookup returns CDR1 SEHNR and CDR2 FQNEAQ (reference sequence). Here the CDR3 DNA reads TGTGCCAGCAGCTTAGGACAGGGGGCGGGCACAGATACGCAGTATTTT. This translates into CASSLGQGAGTDTQYF.

In nucleotides, the CDR3 is TGCGCCAGCAGCTTGGTGGCAGGTGAAGCTTTCTTT. This encodes CASSLVAGEAFF. J is TRBJ1-1 and V is TRBV5-1, with D hard to call. Trimming cost V 0 bases and J 7 bases, with 7 bases left between them. This CDR3 is 12 amino acids long. Germline V lookup: CDR1 SGHRS, CDR2 YFSETQ.

The rearrangement uses TRBV5-4 and TRBJ2-3; weak D call: TRBD2 (5 bases). Trimming shortened V by 4 bases and J by 2 bases, and 17 bases separated the two germline ends. Germline lookup yields CDR1 SGHNT and CDR2 YYREEE (reference sequence). The CDR3 covers 16 residues. The CDR3 sequence: CASSTRASSFTDTQYF. CDR3 coding DNA: TGTGCCAGCAGCACCCGTGCATCTAGCTTCACAGATACGCAGTATTTT. The whole variable domain, remainder taken from reference TRBV5-4 and TRBJ2-3, is ETGVTQSPTHLIKTRGQQVTLRCSSQSGHNTVSWYQQALGQGPQFIFQYYREEENGRGNFPPRFSGLQFPNYSSELNVNALELDDSALYLCASSTRASSFTDTQYFGPGTRLTVL.

This chain connects TRBV6-5 to TRBJ1-1; possibly TRBD1 for D (5 bases). This CDR3 has 16 residues. Germline loops: CDR1 MNHEY, CDR2 SVGAGI. The ends were cut back, 2 bases at V and 0 bases at J, with 13 bases in the middle. This chain's CDR3 is CASSYHRSPMNTEAFF. CDR3 sequence (DNA): TGTGCCAGCAGTTACCACAGGTCACCCATGAACACTGAAGCTTTCTTT.

As concerns this clone: At the DNA level, this CDR3 is encoded by other sequences in the same sample as well. The V call is TRBV28, the J call TRBJ2-7; D is possibly TRBD1 (5 bases). The CDR3 is 12 amino acids. Trimming shortened V by 8 bases and J by 0 bases, and 8 bases separated the two germline ends. Germline CDR1 is MDHEN and CDR2 is SYDVKM. The CDR3 here is CASGASSYEQYF. CDR3 DNA sequence: TGTGCCAGCGGGGCTAGCTCCTACGAGCAGTACTTC.

The chain links TRBV6-1 to TRBJ2-7; D perhaps matches TRBD2 (7 bases). Germline V CDR1 and CDR2: MNHNS, SASEGT. The CDR3 spans 14 residues. Trimming removed 7 bases at V and 4 bases at J, with 17 bases between. The CDR3 is CASIPRRGTYEQYF. CDR3 sequence (DNA): TGTGCCAGCATCCCAAGGCGGGGGACATACGAGCAGTACTTC.

Notes on this clone: Germline and junction disagree at one end, which may indicate a read error. The rearrangement links TRBV5-6 to TRBJ1-3; unclear D gene. Germline assignment: CDR1 SGHDT and CDR2 YYEEEE. The CDR3 length is 14 residues. CDR3 nucleotide sequence: TGTGCTAGCAGCTTCAGTCTCTCCGGAAACACCATATATTTT. It translates to CASSFSLSGNTIYF.

The chain employs TRBV27 and TRBJ2-1, with a weak D call TRBD2 (5 bases). Germline V lookup: CDR1 MNHEY, CDR2 SMNVEV (reference sequence). Deletions cut 3 bases from V and 11 bases from J, with 11 bases between. The CDR3 is made up of 12 amino acids. This CDR3 is CASSFLRDKQFF. CDR3 coding DNA: TGTGCCAGCAGTTTCCTCCGGGATAAGCAGTTCTTC.

The chain carries TRBV6-1 and TRBJ2-2; TRBD1 is a possible D gene (6 bases). The CDR3 has 14 residues. Per the germline V gene, CDR1 is MNHNS and CDR2 is SASEGT. V was pared by 8 bases and J by 7 bases, with 17 bases between. CDR3 coding DNA: TGTGCCAGCCGATTGCAGGGGTTTAACGGGGAGCTGTTTTTT. It yields the protein CASRLQGFNGELFF.

This clone showed up many times. This chain uses TRBV19 with TRBJ1-3; 7 positions match TRBD1. This CDR3 is built from 15 residues. Per the germline V gene, CDR1 is LNHDA and CDR2 is SQIVND (reference sequence). J was trimmed by 0 bases and V by 6 bases; bases with no gene match: 5. In DNA form, the CDR3 reads TGTGCCAGTAGCCCGGGACAGAACTCTGGAAACACCATATATTTT. Protein: CASSPGQNSGNTIYF.

V gene TRBV27 combines with J gene TRBJ1-3, with TRBD1 matching over 8 bases. This CDR3 has 15 residues. After removal of 5 bases from V and 4 bases from J, the junction contained 7 bases not matched to a gene. Looked up from germline, CDR1 is MNHEY and CDR2 is SMNVEV (reference sequence). The CDR3 DNA reads as TGTGCCAGCAGTCCCTCGACAGGGGTCGGAAACACCATATATTTT. Translated: CASSPSTGVGNTIYF.

The V call is TRBV10-3, the J call TRBJ1-4, with D possibly matching TRBD1 (5 bases). Germline lookup yields CDR1 ENHRY and CDR2 SYGVKD. Deletions cut 5 bases from V and 2 bases from J, with 15 bases between. The CDR3 loop spans 16 amino acids. CDR3 sequence reads: CAISSGDRLTNEKLFF. The DNA for the CDR3 is TGTGCCATCAGTTCGGGGGACCGTCTTACTAATGAAAAACTGTTTTTT.

The chain is built from TRBV6-6 and TRBJ1-3; D not resolved. The CDR3 has 13 amino acids. V lost 8 bases, J lost 5 bases, and 13 bases lay in between. Germline assignment: CDR1 MNHNY and CDR2 SVGAGI (reference sequence). CDR3 nucleotides: TGTGCCAGCTCGGGGTTCTTTAGAAACACCATATATTTT. Translating gives CASSGFFRNTIYF.

The J gene is TRBJ2-3, the V gene TRBV2; 8 bases are shared with TRBD1. CDR3 length equals 16 residues. Germline lookup yields CDR1 SNHLY and CDR2 FYNNEI. Trimming cost V 2 bases and J 0 bases; bases outside gene matches: 4. The CDR3 sequence is CASSEWQGASTDTQYF. Here the CDR3 DNA reads TGTGCCAGCAGTGAATGGCAGGGGGCGAGCACAGATACGCAGTATTTT.

This clone has more than one count but fewer than ten. The V call is TRBV6-6, the J call TRBJ1-2; no definite D call. V gave up 0 bases and J gave up 9 bases, with 14 bases separating them. Germline loops: CDR1 MNHNY, CDR2 SVGAGI (reference sequence). The CDR3 has 14 residues. This CDR3 reads CASSYSVAVLSYTF. CDR3 sequence (DNA): TGTGCCAGCAGTTACTCGGTGGCAGTTCTGAGCTACACCTTC.

This clone came up a few times. The rearrangement links TRBV11-2 to TRBJ2-1, with 13 bases lining up with TRBD2. The CDR3 is 16 residues long. J was trimmed by 6 bases and V by 1 base; bases with no gene match: 3. CDR1 SGHAT and CDR2 FQNNGV come from the germline V gene. The CDR3 nucleotides are TGTGCCAGCAGCTTAGTAAGACTAGCGGGAGGCAATGAGCAGTTCTTC. It codes for CASSLVRLAGGNEQFF. Full variable domain (missing parts from reference TRBV11-2 and TRBJ2-1): EAGVAQSPRYKIIEKRQSVAFWCNPISGHATLYWYQQILGQGPKLLIQFQNNGVVDDSQLPKDRFSAERLKGVDSTLKIQPAKLEDSAVYLCASSLVRLAGGNEQFFGPGTRLTVL.

V usage is TRBV19 and J usage is TRBJ2-1; D is perhaps TRBD1 (6 bases). The V and J ends lost 3 bases and 10 bases respectively, with 10 bases between them. CDR3 length: 12 amino acids. The V gene's germline CDR1 is LNHDA and CDR2 SQIVND (reference sequence). CDR3 sequence reads: CASSMGQREQFF. For the CDR3, the DNA is TGTGCCAGTAGTATGGGACAACGGGAGCAGTTCTTC.

This clone was seen just once. The chain couples TRBV29-1 to TRBJ2-3, with 9 bases identical to TRBD2. The CDR3 has 14 amino acids. V was clipped by 1 base and J by 5 bases; unmatched bases: 4. Germline values: CDR1 SQVTM, CDR2 ANQGSEA. CDR3 sequence (DNA): TGCAGCGTTGAAGGGCGGGAGGGCCGAGATACGCAGTATTTT. It is translated as CSVEGREGRDTQYF.